The rows below give T cell receptor beta chains drawn from one sample of a study of human T cells and chemical hapten exposure. TCRdb re-called the RACE reads through MiXCR, storing one row per CDR3 protein. The repertoire consists of about 80,000 distinct CDR3 sequences, with roughly 10% occurring once and the leading ten covering about 1.4%. The specimen was whole blood, collected in connection with sensitization to the hapten diphenylcyclopropenone (DPC). These receptors were taken from a man younger than 35 with alopecia areata. Some clones in this sample may be carry-over from other donors' samples. Each CDR3 is given with its conserved first and last residue. Each record gives: J gene, clone size, D gene, V gene, CDR3 protein, CDR3 DNA. D genes are given only for firm matches. Clone size, where shown, is once, few, many, or a class for clones that have expanded.

J: TRBJ2-2; size: few; D: -; V: TRBV11-3; CDR3: CASSFWPRDSLFGWELFF; DNA: TGTGCCAGCAGCTTCTGGCCCCGGGACTCTCTTTTCGGATGGGAGCTGTTTTTT
J: TRBJ2-7; size: few; D: -; V: TRBV11-2; CDR3: CASRLLAGTGSSYEQYF; DNA: TGTGCCAGCAGATTACTTGCCGGGACGGGGAGCTCCTACGAGCAGTACTTC
J: TRBJ2-5; size: few; D: TRBD1; V: TRBV7-2; CDR3: CASSRPGQGIGRSKETQYF; DNA: TGTGCCAGCAGTCGACCGGGACAGGGGATCGGTCGCTCAAAAGAGACCCAGTACTTC
J: TRBJ2-2; size: many; D: -; V: TRBV20-1; CDR3: CSASPSLTGELFF; DNA: TGCAGTGCTTCTCCGTCGCTTACCGGGGAGCTGTTTTTT
J: TRBJ1-1; size: few; D: -; V: TRBV12-3/TRBV12-4; CDR3: CASSSDSAVGAFF; DNA: TGTGCCAGCAGTTCAGACAGCGCCGTGGGAGCTTTCTTT
J: TRBJ2-2; size: few; D: TRBD1; V: TRBV7-9; CDR3: CASSPGGFDTGELFF; DNA: TGTGCCAGCAGCCCAGGGGGCTTCGACACCGGGGAGCTGTTTTTT
J: TRBJ2-7; size: -; D: -; V: TRBV10-1; CDR3: CASSESGSEQYF; DNA: TGCGCCAGCAGTGAGTCGGGAAGCGAGCAGTACTTC
J: TRBJ1-5; size: few; D: TRBD1; V: TRBV4-2; CDR3: CASSRQGGSNQPQHF; DNA: TGTGCCAGCAGCCGCCAGGGGGGTAGCAATCAGCCCCAGCATTTT
J: TRBJ2-7; size: many; D: TRBD2; V: TRBV14; CDR3: CASSPLAGGSYEQYF; DNA: TGTGCCAGCAGCCCGCTAGCGGGGGGGTCCTACGAGCAGTACTTC
J: TRBJ2-7; size: few; D: -; V: TRBV7-9; CDR3: CASGWQARYEQYF; DNA: TGTGCCAGCGGGTGGCAGGCTCGCTACGAGCAGTACTTC
J: TRBJ1-5; size: -; D: -; V: TRBV7-2; CDR3: CASSPLGNNQPQHF; DNA: TGTGCCAGCAGCCCCCTAGGAAACAATCAGCCCCAGCATTTT
J: TRBJ1-3; size: -; D: -; V: TRBV10-3; CDR3: CAISERISGNTIYF; DNA: TGTGCCATCAGTGAGCGGATCTCTGGAAACACCATATATTTT
J: TRBJ1-1; size: many; D: -; V: TRBV4-3; CDR3: CASSQERLINTEAFF; DNA: TGCGCCAGCAGCCAAGAACGACTGATAAACACTGAAGCTTTCTTT
J: TRBJ1-6; size: many; D: -; V: TRBV20-1; CDR3: CSATRTDINSPLHF; DNA: TGCAGTGCTACACGTACTGACATTAATTCACCCCTCCACTTT
J: TRBJ2-3; size: few; D: -; V: TRBV12-5; CDR3: CASGFGTPSTDTQYF; DNA: TGTGCTAGTGGTTTCGGGACACCTAGCACAGATACGCAGTATTTT
J: TRBJ1-6; size: few; D: TRBD1; V: TRBV18; CDR3: CASSRTGGFSYNSSLHF; DNA: TGTGCCAGCTCCCGGACAGGGGGATTCTCCTATAATTCATCCCTCCACTTT
J: TRBJ2-3; size: many; D: -; V: TRBV27; CDR3: CASTPSRPSTDTQYF; DNA: TGTGCCAGCACCCCATCCCGGCCGAGCACAGATACGCAGTATTTT
J: TRBJ1-2; size: -; D: -; V: TRBV5-1; CDR3: CASRERFQTESYYGYTF; DNA: TGCGCCAGCAGAGAAAGGTTTCAGACCGAATCCTACTATGGCTACACCTTC
J: TRBJ1-2; size: many; D: TRBD1; V: TRBV10-3; CDR3: CAISESQGHYGYTF; DNA: TGTGCCATCAGTGAGTCACAGGGGCACTATGGCTACACCTTC
J: TRBJ2-4; size: many; D: -; V: TRBV6-5; CDR3: CASGSKPGKKNIQYF; DNA: TGTGCCAGCGGGAGTAAACCGGGCAAGAAAAACATTCAGTACTTC
J: TRBJ2-3; size: -; D: TRBD1; V: TRBV19; CDR3: CATTGVTTDTQYF; DNA: TGTGCCACGACAGGGGTAACGACAGATACGCAGTATTTT
J: TRBJ1-3; size: few; D: -; V: TRBV4-3; CDR3: CASSQDFGETSSGNTIYF; DNA: TGCGCCAGCAGCCAAGATTTTGGAGAGACAAGCTCTGGAAACACCATATATTTT
J: TRBJ1-1; size: -; D: -; V: TRBV11-2; CDR3: CASSLGMTAGSEAFF; DNA: TGTGCCAGCAGCTTAGGAATGACCGCGGGGTCGGAAGCTTTCTTT
J: TRBJ2-5; size: medium-sized; D: TRBD1; V: TRBV29-1; CDR3: CSVVKQGAQETQYF; DNA: TGCAGCGTCGTGAAACAGGGGGCGCAAGAGACCCAGTACTTC